The 19 T cell receptor beta chains in this list originate from one sample, sequenced in a study of blood T cell repertoires in COVID-19. Sequencing was performed with immunoSEQ multiplex PCR; in TCRdb, only in-frame clones are kept and a portion is missing. The data show about 68,000 clones, with approximately 85% seen just once and approximately 23% held by the top ten. The sequencing input was peripheral blood. The receptors derive from a man aged 50-60 years with acute or convalescent COVID-19.

This clone was counted only a few times. The chain is built from TRBV6-1 and TRBJ2-7, with 7 bases matching TRBD1. V lost 3 bases and J lost 10; bases outside the gene matches: 6. Germline V CDR1 and CDR2: MNHNS, SASEGT. The CDR3 length is 12 residues. CDR3 sequence reads: CASSESNRGQYF. The DNA for the CDR3 is TGTGCCAGCAGTGAGTCTAACAGGGGCCAGTACTTC.

The chain joins TRBV2 to TRBJ1-5; maybe TRBD1 (6 bases). From germline, CDR1 is SNHLY and CDR2 FYNNEI. The length of the CDR3 is 16 residues. V lost 6 bases and J 0 bases, leaving 15 bases between the germline ends. The CDR3 sequence is CASRRTAMTSNQPQHF. The CDR3 DNA reads as TGTGCCAGCAGAAGGACAGCTATGACTAGCAATCAGCCCCAGCATTTT.

The V and J genes are TRBV4-2 and TRBJ2-2; the match to TRBD2 covers 8 bases. The CDR3 extends over 16 amino acids. Germline trimming cut 2 bases from V and 3 bases from J; bases unmatched to any gene: 5. Germline loops: CDR1 LGHNA, CDR2 YNFKEQ. Written as DNA, the CDR3 is TGTGCCAGCAGCCAACGCGGGGGGTACGACACCGGGGAGCTGTTTTTT. Its protein is CASSQRGGYDTGELFF.

This chain links TRBV11-2 with TRBJ2-1, with D hard to call. The CDR3 is 17 amino acids. Trimming removed 2 bases from V and 0 bases from J, with 14 bases in between. Germline loops: CDR1 SGHAT, CDR2 FQNNGV. The CDR3 here is CASSLIKPENSYNEQFF. CDR3 in DNA: TGTGCCAGCAGCTTAATTAAACCGGAGAACTCCTACAATGAGCAGTTCTTC.

V usage is TRBV25-1 and J usage is TRBJ2-5; 11 bases match TRBD1. CDR1 is MGHDK, CDR2 SYGVNS, per germline. Unmatched junction bases numbered 6, after V lost 4 bases and J lost 5 bases. The CDR3 spans 15 residues. In DNA, the CDR3 is TGTGCCAGCAGTGGGACAGGGGGCCCTGGGGAGACCCAGTACTTC. It codes for CASSGTGGPGETQYF. Full variable domain (missing parts from reference TRBV25-1 and TRBJ2-5): EADIYQTPRYLVIGTGKKITLECSQTMGHDKMYWYQQDPGMELHLIHYSYGVNSTEKGDLSSESTVSRIRTEHFPLTLESARPSHTSQYLCASSGTGGPGETQYFGPGTRLLVL.

The rearrangement joins TRBV6-5 to TRBJ1-1, with D perhaps TRBD1 (6 bases). This CDR3 has 13 residues. Germline V CDR1 and CDR2: MNHEY, SVGAGI. Trimming took off 10 bases at V and 0 bases at J, with 12 bases between the two ends. The CDR3 loop reads CATSGTLNTEAFF. As DNA, the CDR3 is TGTGCCACTTCCGGGACATTGAACACTGAAGCTTTCTTT.

CDR3 coding DNA: TGTGCCAGCAGCCAAGCCGGGCTAGCGGGGGGCAGCTCCTACAATGAGCAGTTCTTC. Translated, it gives CASSQAGLAGGSSYNEQFF. The chain uses TRBV3-1 (or the pseudogene TRBV3-2) and TRBJ2-1; 11 bases line up with TRBD2. With V trimmed by 1 base and J by 0 bases, 8 bases remained unmatched. The CDR3 length is 19 residues. Germline lookup yields CDR1 LGHDT and CDR2 YNNKEL (reference sequence).

The genes are TRBV20-1 and TRBJ2-2; 9 nucleotides agree with TRBD2. This CDR3 comprises 14 residues. CDR1 is DFQATT, CDR2 SNEGSKA, per germline (reference sequence). The V gene end was trimmed by 3 bases and the J gene end by 7 bases; junction bases not matched to a gene: 6. The CDR3 is CSASVAGEGGELFF. CDR3 DNA: TGCAGTGCTAGTGTAGCGGGGGAAGGCGGGGAGCTGTTTTTT.

The rearrangement uses TRBV4-1 and TRBJ2-3, with D hard to call. Trimming took 3 bases from V and 1 from J, leaving 14 bases between them. CDR3 length: 16 amino acids. Germline V CDR1 and CDR2: MGHRA, YSYEKL. The CDR3 coding sequence is TGCGCCAGCAGCCATCCCCCCAGACTCCGCACAGATACGCAGTATTTT. Translating it yields CASSHPPRLRTDTQYF.

This chain connects TRBV27 to TRBJ1-1; TRBD1 is a possible D gene (6 bases). The V end was cut by 1 base, the J end by 5 bases, with 11 bases between. Germline CDR1 reads MNHEY; CDR2 reads SMNVEV (reference sequence). The CDR3 contains 14 residues. The CDR3: CASSLLGARTEAFF. As DNA, the CDR3 is TGTGCCAGCAGTTTATTGGGGGCTAGGACTGAAGCTTTCTTT.

J is TRBJ1-5 and V is TRBV29-1; 7 bases map to TRBD1. V gave up 7 bases and J gave up 0 bases; unmatched junction bases: 6. Germline CDR1 SQVTM, CDR2 ANQGSEA. This CDR3 spans 14 amino acids. In nucleotides, the CDR3 is TGCAGCGCCATTGGACAGGATAGCAATCAGCCCCAGCATTTT. Residues: CSAIGQDSNQPQHF.

This clone was counted between two and nine times. This chain links TRBV5-1 with TRBJ1-3; 7 positions agree with TRBD1. Germline CDR1 is SGHRS and CDR2 is YFSETQ. With 2 bases clipped from V and 0 bases from J, the junction kept 5 bases outside the gene matches. This CDR3 region has 16 residues. The CDR3 nucleotides read TGCGCCAGCAGCTTCCTGGACAGGCTCTCTGGAAACACCATATATTTT. Its translation is CASSFLDRLSGNTIYF.

The V gene is TRBV7-6, the J gene TRBJ2-7; TRBD1 might be the D (6 bases). Trimming left V 4 bases short and J 0 bases short, with 16 bases between. The CDR3 runs 16 residues. Germline V gene lookup returns CDR1 SGHVS and CDR2 FNYEAQ. The DNA of the CDR3 is TGTGCCAGCAGCTCCCGGGACATCTTTAGCTCCTACGAGCAGTACTTC. It specifies CASSSRDIFSSYEQYF.

The chain uses TRBV6-1 and TRBJ1-5; D unclear. The CDR3 runs to 15 residues. In germline, CDR1 is MNHNS, CDR2 SASEGT. The V end was cut by 2 bases, the J end by 3 bases, with 11 bases between. The CDR3 nucleotides read TGTGCCAGCAGTGAACTAAGCTGGGCCAATCAGCCCCAGCATTTT. Translating it yields CASSELSWANQPQHF.

V and J are TRBV6-1 and TRBJ1-6; weak D call: TRBD1 (5 bases). V gave up 2 bases and J gave up 11 bases, with 10 bases separating them. Germline values: CDR1 MNHNS, CDR2 SASEGT. This CDR3 region has 13 residues. CDR3 protein: CASSEWRGTPLHF. CDR3 nucleotides: TGTGCCAGCAGTGAATGGAGGGGAACACCCCTCCACTTT.

V usage is TRBV7-3 and J usage is TRBJ2-3; 7 nucleotides match TRBD1. The CDR3 contains 15 residues. Germline-derived CDR1 and CDR2 are SGHTA and FQGTGA. V shed 1 base and J 1 base; nucleotides not matched to a gene: 2. CDR3 residues: CASSLNQGGTDTQYF. CDR3 bases: TGTGCCAGCAGCTTAAATCAGGGGGGCACAGATACGCAGTATTTT.

The rearrangement links TRBV10-2 to TRBJ1-1, with TRBD1 as a possible D gene (6 bases). With 6 bases removed from V and 1 base from J, the gap between germline ends came to 9 bases. This CDR3 has 13 residues. Looked up from germline, CDR1 is WSHSY and CDR2 is SAAADI. CDR3 nucleotide sequence: TGCGCCAGCAGATGGGACACGAACACTGAAGCTTTCTTT. Amino acids: CASRWDTNTEAFF.

This clone was detected only a few times. This chain links TRBV29-1 with TRBJ1-4; 7 nucleotides align to TRBD1. The germline V gene has CDR1 SQVTM and CDR2 ANQGSEA. CDR3 size: 13 residues. V lost 6 bases to trimming and J lost 8 bases; unmatched junction nucleotides: 9. The CDR3 spells CSVGQGVGEKLFF. The CDR3 DNA reads as TGCAGCGTGGGCCAGGGGGTAGGAGAAAAACTGTTTTTT.

The chain joins TRBV5-4 to TRBJ1-1; the D is unclear. Germline V gene lookup returns CDR1 SGHNT and CDR2 YYREEE (reference sequence). Trimming shortened V by 2 bases and J by 2 bases, and 7 bases separated the two germline ends. CDR3 size: 13 residues. DNA for the CDR3: TGTGCCAGCAGCTTTGCGGATAACACTGAAGCTTTCTTT. Translation gives CASSFADNTEAFF.